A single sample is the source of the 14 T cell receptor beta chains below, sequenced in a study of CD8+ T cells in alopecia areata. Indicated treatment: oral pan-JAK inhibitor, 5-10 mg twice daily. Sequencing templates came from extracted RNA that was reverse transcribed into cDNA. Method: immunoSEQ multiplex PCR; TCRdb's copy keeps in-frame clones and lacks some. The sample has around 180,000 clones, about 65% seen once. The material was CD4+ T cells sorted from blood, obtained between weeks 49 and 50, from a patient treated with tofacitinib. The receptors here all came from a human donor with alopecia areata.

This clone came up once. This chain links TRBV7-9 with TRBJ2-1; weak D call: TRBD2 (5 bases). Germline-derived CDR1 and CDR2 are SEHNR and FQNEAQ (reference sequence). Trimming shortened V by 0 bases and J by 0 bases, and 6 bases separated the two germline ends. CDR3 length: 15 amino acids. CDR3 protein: CASSLAGSSYNEQFF. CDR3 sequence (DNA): TGTGCCAGCAGCTTAGCGGGGAGCTCCTACAATGAGCAGTTCTTC.

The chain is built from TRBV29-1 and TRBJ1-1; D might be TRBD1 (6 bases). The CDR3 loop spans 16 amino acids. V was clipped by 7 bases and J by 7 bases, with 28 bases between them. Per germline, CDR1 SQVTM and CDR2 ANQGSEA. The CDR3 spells CSATRGGDPERGEAFF. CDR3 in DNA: TGCAGCGCTACACGAGGGGGGGACCCAGAGAGAGGTGAAGCTTTCTTT. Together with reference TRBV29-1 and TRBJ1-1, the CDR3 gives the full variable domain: SAVISQKPSRDICQRGTSLTIQCQVDSQVTMMFWYRQQPGQSLTLIATANQGSEATYESGFVIDKFPISRPNLTFSTLTVSNMSPEDSSIYLCSATRGGDPERGEAFFGQGTRLTVV.

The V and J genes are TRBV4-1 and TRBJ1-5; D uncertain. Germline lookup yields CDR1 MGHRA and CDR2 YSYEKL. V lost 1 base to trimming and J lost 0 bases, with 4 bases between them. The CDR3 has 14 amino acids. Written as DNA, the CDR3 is TGCGCCAGCAGCCAAGTTGGTAGCAATCAGCCCCAGCATTTT. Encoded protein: CASSQVGSNQPQHF.

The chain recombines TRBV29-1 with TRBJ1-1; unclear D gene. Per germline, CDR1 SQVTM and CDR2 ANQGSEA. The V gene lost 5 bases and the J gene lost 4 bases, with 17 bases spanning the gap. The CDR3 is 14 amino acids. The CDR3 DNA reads TGCAGCGTTAGGCCCCACGCACTGGTCACTGAAGCTTTCTTT. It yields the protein CSVRPHALVTEAFF.

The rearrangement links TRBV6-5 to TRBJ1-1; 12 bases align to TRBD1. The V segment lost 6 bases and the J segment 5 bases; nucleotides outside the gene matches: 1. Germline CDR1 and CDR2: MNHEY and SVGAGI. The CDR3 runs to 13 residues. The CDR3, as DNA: TGTGCCAGCAGGGGACAGGGGGCAACTGAAGCTTTCTTT. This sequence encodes CASRGQGATEAFF.

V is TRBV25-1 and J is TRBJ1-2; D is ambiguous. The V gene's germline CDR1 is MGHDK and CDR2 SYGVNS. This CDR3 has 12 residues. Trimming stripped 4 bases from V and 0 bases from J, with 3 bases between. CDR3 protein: CASSAPNYGYTF. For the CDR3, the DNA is TGTGCCAGCAGTGCCCCTAACTATGGCTACACCTTC.

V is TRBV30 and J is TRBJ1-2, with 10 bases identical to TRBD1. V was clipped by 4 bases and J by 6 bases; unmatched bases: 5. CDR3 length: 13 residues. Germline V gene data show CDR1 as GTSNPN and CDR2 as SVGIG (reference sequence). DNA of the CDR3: TGTGCCTGGACCAGGGGGACAGGGGATGGCTACACCTTC. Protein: CAWTRGTGDGYTF.

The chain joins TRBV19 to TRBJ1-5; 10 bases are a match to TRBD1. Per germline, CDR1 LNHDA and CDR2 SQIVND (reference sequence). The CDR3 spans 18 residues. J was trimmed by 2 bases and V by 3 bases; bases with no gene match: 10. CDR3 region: CASSMPTGGAVGNQPQHF. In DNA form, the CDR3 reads TGTGCCAGTAGTATGCCGACAGGGGGCGCGGTAGGCAATCAGCCCCAGCATTTT.

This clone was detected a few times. CDR3 region: CASSLDGLAGTYTTGELFF. DNA of the CDR3: TGCGCCAGCAGCTTGGACGGACTAGCGGGGACCTATACCACCGGGGAGCTGTTTTTT. This chain connects TRBV5-1 to TRBJ2-2, with 12 bases that match TRBD2. The CDR3 has 19 residues. V gave up 0 bases and J gave up 4 bases; unmatched junction bases: 10. CDR1 and CDR2 from the germline V gene are SGHRS and YFSETQ.

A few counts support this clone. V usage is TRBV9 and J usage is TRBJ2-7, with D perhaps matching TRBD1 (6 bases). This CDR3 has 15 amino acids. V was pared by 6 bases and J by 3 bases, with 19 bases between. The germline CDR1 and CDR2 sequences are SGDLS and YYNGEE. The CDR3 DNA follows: TGTGCCAGCACCCCGGACAGTAACCCCTACTACGAGCAGTACTTC. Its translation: CASTPDSNPYYEQYF. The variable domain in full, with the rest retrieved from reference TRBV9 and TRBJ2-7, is DSGVTQTPKHLITATGQRVTLRCSPRSGDLSVYWYQQSLDQGLQFLIQYYNGEERAKGNILERFSAQQFPDLHSELNLSSLELGDSALYFCASTPDSNPYYEQYFGPGTRLTVT.

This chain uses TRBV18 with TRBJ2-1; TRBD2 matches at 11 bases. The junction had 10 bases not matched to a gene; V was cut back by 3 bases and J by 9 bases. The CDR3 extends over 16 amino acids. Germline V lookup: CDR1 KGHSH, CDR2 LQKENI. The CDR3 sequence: CASSPARLAGMSEQFF. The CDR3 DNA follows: TGTGCCAGCTCACCCGCCCGACTAGCGGGGATGAGTGAGCAGTTCTTC. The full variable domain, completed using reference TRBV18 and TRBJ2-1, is NAGVMQNPRHLVRRRGQEARLRCSPMKGHSHVYWYRQLPEEGLKFMVYLQKENIIDESGMPKERFSAEFPKEGPSILRIQQVVRGDSAAYFCASSPARLAGMSEQFFGPGTRLTVL.

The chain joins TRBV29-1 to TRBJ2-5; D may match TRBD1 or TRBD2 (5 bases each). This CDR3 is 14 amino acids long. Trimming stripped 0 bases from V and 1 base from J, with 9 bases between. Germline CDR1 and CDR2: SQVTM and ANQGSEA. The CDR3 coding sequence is TGCAGCGTTGAAGAAACCGGGGCCCAAGAGACCCAGTACTTC. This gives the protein CSVEETGAQETQYF. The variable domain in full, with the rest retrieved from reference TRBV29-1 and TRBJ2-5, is SAVISQKPSRDICQRGTSLTIQCQVDSQVTMMFWYRQQPGQSLTLIATANQGSEATYESGFVIDKFPISRPNLTFSTLTVSNMSPEDSSIYLCSVEETGAQETQYFGPGTRLLVL.

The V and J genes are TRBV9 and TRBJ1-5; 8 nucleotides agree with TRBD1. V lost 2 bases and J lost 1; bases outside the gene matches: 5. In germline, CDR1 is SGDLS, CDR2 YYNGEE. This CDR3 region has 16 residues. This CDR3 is CASSVGQGDSNQPQHF. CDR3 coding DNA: TGTGCCAGCAGCGTTGGACAGGGAGACAGCAATCAGCCCCAGCATTTT.

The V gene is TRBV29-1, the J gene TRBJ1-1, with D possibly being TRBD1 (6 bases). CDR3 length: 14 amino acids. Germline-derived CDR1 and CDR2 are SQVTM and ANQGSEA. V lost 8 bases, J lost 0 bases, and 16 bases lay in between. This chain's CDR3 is CSSVRDIMNTEAFF. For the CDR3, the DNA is TGCAGCTCCGTCCGGGACATAATGAACACTGAAGCTTTCTTT.